This is a list of T cell receptor beta chains from one sample in a study of CD8 T cells in Susac syndrome. TCRdb called the immunoSEQ multiplex PCR reads again in MiXCR, with one record for every CDR3 protein. The sample shows under 150,000 distinct CDR3 sequences, around 91% of them seen only once. Sequenced input: CD8+ T cells from PBMCs. These receptors were collected from a human donor with multiple sclerosis. Both conserved end residues are part of each CDR3. D genes are given only for firm matches. The listing skips clone size in some rows; elsewhere it reads once, few, many or a size class.

j_call d_call v_call clone_size cdr3_aa cdr3_nt
TRBJ2-7 . TRBV20-1 . CSAKQQGSSFYEQYF TGCAGTGCTAAACAACAGGGTAGTAGCTTCTACGAGCAGTACTTC
TRBJ2-2 . TRBV4-1 . CASSQAGQMNTGELFF TGCGCCAGCAGCCAAGCCGGACAGATGAACACCGGGGAGCTGTTTTTT
TRBJ2-2 TRBD1 TRBV25-1 once CASSDPDRAGGELFF TGTGCCAGCAGTGACCCGGACAGGGCCGGCGGGGAGCTGTTTTTT
TRBJ2-2 . TRBV29-1 . CSVVYRTGELFF TGCAGCGTTGTTTACCGAACCGGGGAGCTGTTTTTT
TRBJ1-1 . TRBV6-5 . CASSYMEGLTEAFF TGTGCCAGCAGTTACATGGAGGGTTTGACTGAAGCTTTCTTT
TRBJ2-7 TRBD1 TRBV29-1 . CSVEDHGTGPYEQYF TGCAGCGTTGAGGACCACGGGACAGGGCCCTACGAGCAGTACTTC
TRBJ2-7 TRBD2 TRBV5-1 . CASSLGLAGAGEQYF TGCGCCAGCAGCTTGGGGCTAGCGGGAGCTGGTGAGCAGTACTTC
TRBJ1-5 . TRBV5-6 once CASSLTQPQHF TGTGCCAGCAGCTTGACTCAGCCCCAGCATTTT
TRBJ2-1 . TRBV29-1 once CSVAGEASWNEQFF TGCAGCGTTGCTGGGGAGGCGTCGTGGAATGAGCAGTTCTTC
TRBJ1-1 TRBD1 TRBV15 . CATSNRGLGTEAFF TGTGCCACCAGTAACAGGGGCTTAGGCACTGAAGCTTTCTTT
TRBJ1-1 . TRBV19 . CASSIQRSQRGNTEAFF TGTGCCAGTAGTATCCAAAGGTCCCAAAGGGGAAACACTGAAGCTTTCTTT
TRBJ2-1 TRBD2 TRBV5-6 . CASSSSLAVSEQFF TGTGCCAGCAGCTCCAGTCTAGCGGTTAGTGAGCAGTTCTTC
TRBJ2-2 . TRBV29-1 . CSVLPEAGELFF TGCAGCGTGCTCCCTGAGGCCGGGGAGCTGTTTTTT
TRBJ1-2 TRBD1 TRBV29-1 . CSVRLQGARGYTF TGCAGCGTTAGACTACAGGGGGCGCGTGGCTACACCTTC
TRBJ1-2 TRBD1 TRBV5-4 . CASSFRDSLRYTF TGTGCCAGCAGCTTCCGGGACAGCCTCCGCTACACCTTC
TRBJ2-1 . TRBV12-3/TRBV12-4 once CASSPGDGNEQFF TGTGCCAGCAGTCCGGGGGACGGAAATGAGCAGTTCTTC
TRBJ1-5 TRBD1 TRBV7-8 . CASSLGGTGVGQPQHF TGTGCCAGCAGCTTGGGGGGGACAGGGGTGGGTCAGCCCCAGCATTTT
TRBJ1-2 . TRBV4-1 . CASSQKGYGYTF TGCGCCAGCAGCCAAAAAGGTTATGGCTACACCTTC
TRBJ2-7 . TRBV5-1 . CASRFGGGGSYEQYF TGCGCCAGCAGATTCGGGGGCGGAGGCTCCTACGAGCAGTACTTC
TRBJ2-7 TRBD2 TRBV5-6 . CASSFGTTTYEQYF TGTGCCAGCAGCTTTGGGACTACGACCTACGAGCAGTACTTC
TRBJ1-2 TRBD1 TRBV5-4 . CASSEGQGAGYGYTF TGTGCCAGCAGCGAGGGACAGGGGGCGGGCTATGGCTACACCTTC
TRBJ2-1 . TRBV7-8 . CASSFHQLSEQFF TGTGCCAGCAGCTTTCATCAGCTAAGTGAGCAGTTCTTC
TRBJ2-2 . TRBV9 . CASSVEGGTQTGELFF TGTGCCAGCAGCGTAGAGGGTGGGACCCAGACCGGGGAGCTGTTTTTT
TRBJ1-1 TRBD1 TRBV27 once CASSLGPGQGHTEAFF TGTGCCAGCAGTTTAGGGCCGGGACAGGGGCACACTGAAGCTTTCTTT
TRBJ2-7 . TRBV13 few CASSLGLKGGYEQYF TGTGCCAGCAGCTTAGGCCTAAAGGGGGGTTACGAGCAGTACTTC
TRBJ1-5 . TRBV10-1 once CASSVGVNQPQHF TGCGCCAGCAGTGTTGGGGTAAATCAGCCCCAGCATTTT
TRBJ2-7 . TRBV20-1 . CSARLQSSYEQYF TGCAGTGCCCGACTGCAAAGCTCCTACGAGCAGTACTTC
TRBJ1-4 TRBD1 TRBV27 . CASSSPGTAAEKLFF TGTGCCAGCAGTTCGCCCGGGACAGCCGCGGAAAAACTGTTTTTT
TRBJ2-3 TRBD2 TRBV7-9 . CASSAPTSGSTDTQYF TGTGCCAGCAGCGCCCCAACTAGCGGCAGCACAGATACGCAGTATTTT
TRBJ2-7 TRBD1 TRBV3-1 . CASSQDVGTEAFEQYF TGTGCCAGCAGCCAAGATGTCGGGACAGAGGCCTTCGAGCAGTACTTC
TRBJ2-3 TRBD1 TRBV2 . CASRSYGTGSDTQYF TGTGCCAGCAGATCTTACGGGACAGGGTCAGATACGCAGTATTTT
TRBJ2-7 TRBD1 TRBV4-1 . CASGPTGGREQYF TGCGCCAGCGGGCCTACAGGGGGCCGAGAGCAGTACTTC
TRBJ2-2 . TRBV6-2/TRBV6-3 . CASSYGLSGELFF TGTGCCAGCAGTTACGGCTTGTCCGGGGAGCTGTTTTTT
TRBJ2-7 . TRBV20-1 . CSAQQTWLYSAFSYEQYF TGCAGTGCCCAGCAGACGTGGCTTTATTCAGCCTTCTCCTACGAGCAGTACTTC
TRBJ1-2 . TRBV5-6 . CASSRYDGYTF TGTGCCAGCAGCCGCTACGATGGCTACACCTTC
TRBJ2-3 . TRBV28 once CASSLTGEGDTQYF TGTGCCAGCAGTCTGACGGGAGAGGGAGATACGCAGTATTTT
TRBJ2-5 . TRBV7-6 . CASSLGGITTQYF TGTGCCAGCAGCTTAGGGGGTATTACGACCCAGTACTTC
TRBJ2-2 TRBD2 TRBV29-1 . CSVEARGSPPGELFF TGCAGCGTTGAGGCGCGCGGGAGCCCCCCCGGGGAGCTGTTTTTT
TRBJ1-4 . TRBV7-9 . CASSTSGVGEKLFF TGTGCCAGCAGCACCTCGGGGGTCGGTGAAAAACTGTTTTTT
TRBJ2-1 . TRBV28 . CASRLDSSYNEQFF TGTGCCAGCAGACTGGACTCTTCCTACAATGAGCAGTTCTTC
TRBJ1-2 . TRBV7-2 . CASSHPGGIYGYTF TGTGCCAGCAGCCACCCAGGAGGTATCTATGGCTACACCTTC
TRBJ1-2 . TRBV4-3 . CASSQDMGIYGYTF TGCGCCAGCAGCCAAGATATGGGGATATATGGCTACACCTTC
TRBJ2-7 . TRBV29-1 once CSVEAAGRGESYEQYF TGCAGCGTTGAAGCCGCGGGCAGGGGGGAGTCCTACGAGCAGTACTTC
TRBJ1-3 . TRBV30 once CAWSVGDFENTIYF TGTGCCTGGAGTGTAGGAGATTTCGAAAACACCATATATTTT
TRBJ1-5 TRBD1 TRBV4-1 . CASSLIGTGISNQPQHF TGCGCCAGCAGCCTTATTGGGACAGGGATTAGCAATCAGCCCCAGCATTTT
TRBJ1-2 . TRBV24-1 . CATSDSTEDPDYGYTF TGTGCCACCAGTGATTCGACCGAGGACCCCGATTATGGCTACACCTTC
TRBJ1-2 . TRBV5-6 . CASSRFTATANYGYTF TGTGCCAGCAGCAGATTCACGGCCACAGCTAACTATGGCTACACCTTC
TRBJ2-1 . TRBV28 . CASRSTVAYNEQFF TGTGCCAGCAGATCGACAGTAGCTTACAATGAGCAGTTCTTC
TRBJ2-2 . TRBV5-4 . CASSWAQNTGELFF TGTGCCAGCAGCTGGGCCCAGAACACCGGGGAGCTGTTTTTT
TRBJ1-1 . TRBV5-4 . CASGTEWANTEAFF TGTGCCAGCGGGACTGAATGGGCGAACACTGAAGCTTTCTTT
TRBJ1-5 . TRBV3-1 . CASSPQGVRQDNQPQHF TGTGCCAGCAGCCCCCAGGGAGTCAGGCAAGACAATCAGCCCCAGCATTTT